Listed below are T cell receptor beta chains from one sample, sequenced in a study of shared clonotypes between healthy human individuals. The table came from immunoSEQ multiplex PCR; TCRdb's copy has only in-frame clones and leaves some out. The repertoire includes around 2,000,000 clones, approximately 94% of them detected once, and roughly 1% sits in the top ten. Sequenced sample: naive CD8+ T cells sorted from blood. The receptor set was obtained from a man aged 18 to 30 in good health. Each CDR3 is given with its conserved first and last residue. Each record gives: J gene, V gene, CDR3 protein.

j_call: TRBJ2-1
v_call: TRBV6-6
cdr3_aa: CASSTGGAYNEQFF

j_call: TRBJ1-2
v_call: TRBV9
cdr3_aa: CASSVGQGPFDGYTF

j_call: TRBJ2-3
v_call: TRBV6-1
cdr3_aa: CASSELGTSGDPTDTQYF

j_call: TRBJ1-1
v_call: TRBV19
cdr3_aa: CASKWAGGPEAFF

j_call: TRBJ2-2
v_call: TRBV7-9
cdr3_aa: CASSLARALTGELFF

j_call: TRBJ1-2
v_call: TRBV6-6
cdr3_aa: CASTSAEEGAYGYTF

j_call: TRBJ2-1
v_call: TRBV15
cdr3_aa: CATSIPEYNEQFF

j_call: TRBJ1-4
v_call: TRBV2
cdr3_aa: CASSEPDRGDEKLFF

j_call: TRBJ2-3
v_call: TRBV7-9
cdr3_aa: CASRRINGTSKDTQYF

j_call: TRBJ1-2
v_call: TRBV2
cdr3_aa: CASRVGTGYGYTF

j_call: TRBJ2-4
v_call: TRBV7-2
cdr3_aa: CASSGGETLAKNIQYF

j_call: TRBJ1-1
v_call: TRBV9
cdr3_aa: CASSEQGYTEAFF

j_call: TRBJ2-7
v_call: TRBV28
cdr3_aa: CASSDRGDEQYF

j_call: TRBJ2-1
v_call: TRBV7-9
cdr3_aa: CASSFAREGGSYNEQFF

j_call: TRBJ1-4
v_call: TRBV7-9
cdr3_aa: CASSLGALPEFF

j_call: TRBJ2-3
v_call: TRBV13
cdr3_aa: CASSFPAGQGTDTQYF

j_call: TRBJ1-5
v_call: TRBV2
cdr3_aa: CASSDIGAGVGEFGQPQHF

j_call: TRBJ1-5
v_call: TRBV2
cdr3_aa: CASSDWGKQPQHF

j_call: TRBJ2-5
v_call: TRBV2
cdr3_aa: CASRAGEQETQYF

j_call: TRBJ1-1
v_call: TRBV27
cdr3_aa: CASSLPRPRNTEAFF